This TCR beta chain is drawn from a study of shared clonotypes between healthy human individuals. Selected positively for CCR7 and CD45RO-negative, naive CD8 cells excluded terminally differentiated effector memory CD45RA+ cells. In germline, CDR1 is SGDLS, CDR2 YYNGEE. CDR3 length: 15 residues. The germline V and J ends were trimmed by 0 bases and 2 bases, with 9 bases remaining between them. Libraries were prepared by immunoSEQ multiplex PCR; TCRdb keeps only in-frame clonotypes and omits some of them. The profile shows 550,000 to 600,000 clones, 95% to 98% of them singletons. The V and J genes are TRBV9 and TRBJ1-3; D uncertain. The sequence came from a man aged 25-40 years in good health. Sequenced sample: naive CD8+ T cells sorted from blood. The CDR3 spells CASSVGRGTGNTIYF. The CDR3 nucleotides read TGTGCCAGCAGCGTAGGCCGAGGGACTGGAAACACCATATATTTT.